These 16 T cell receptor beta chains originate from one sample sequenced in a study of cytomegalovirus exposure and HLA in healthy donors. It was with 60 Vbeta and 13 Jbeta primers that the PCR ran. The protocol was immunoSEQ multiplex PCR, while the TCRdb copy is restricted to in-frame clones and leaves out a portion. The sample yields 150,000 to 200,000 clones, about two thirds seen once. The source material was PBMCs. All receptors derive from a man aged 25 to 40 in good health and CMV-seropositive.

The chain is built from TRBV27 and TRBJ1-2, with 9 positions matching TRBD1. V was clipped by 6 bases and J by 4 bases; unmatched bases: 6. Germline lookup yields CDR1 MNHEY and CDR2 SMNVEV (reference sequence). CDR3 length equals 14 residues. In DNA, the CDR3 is TGTGCCAGCAGACTTGGACAGGGGCCCTATGGCTACACCTTC. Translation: CASRLGQGPYGYTF.

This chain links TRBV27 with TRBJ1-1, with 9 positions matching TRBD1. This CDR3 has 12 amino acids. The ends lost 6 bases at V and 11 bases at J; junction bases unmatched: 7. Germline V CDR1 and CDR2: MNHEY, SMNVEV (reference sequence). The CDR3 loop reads CASSDRGKKAFF. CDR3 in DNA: TGTGCCAGCAGCGACAGGGGGAAAAAGGCTTTCTTT.

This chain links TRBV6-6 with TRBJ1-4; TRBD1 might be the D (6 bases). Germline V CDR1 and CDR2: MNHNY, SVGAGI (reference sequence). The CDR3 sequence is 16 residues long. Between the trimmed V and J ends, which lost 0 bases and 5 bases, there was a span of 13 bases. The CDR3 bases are TGTGCCAGCAGTTACTCCCTCGGACAGTCAAATGAAAAACTGTTTTTT. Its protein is CASSYSLGQSNEKLFF.

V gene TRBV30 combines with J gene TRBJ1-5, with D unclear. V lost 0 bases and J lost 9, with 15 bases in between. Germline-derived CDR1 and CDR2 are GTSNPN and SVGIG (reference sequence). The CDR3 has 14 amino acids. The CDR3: CAWSVVLGLGPQHF. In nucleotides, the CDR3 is TGTGCCTGGAGTGTGGTTTTAGGTCTAGGGCCCCAGCATTTT.

This CDR3 reads CASSEFGGADEQFF. The CDR3 DNA reads as TGTGCCAGCAGTGAGTTCGGCGGCGCGGATGAGCAGTTCTTC. The chain links TRBV6-4 to TRBJ2-1; no clear D gene. The germline V and J ends were trimmed by 3 bases and 8 bases, with 14 bases remaining between them. Germline V CDR1 and CDR2: MRHNA, SNTAGT. The CDR3 is made up of 14 amino acids.

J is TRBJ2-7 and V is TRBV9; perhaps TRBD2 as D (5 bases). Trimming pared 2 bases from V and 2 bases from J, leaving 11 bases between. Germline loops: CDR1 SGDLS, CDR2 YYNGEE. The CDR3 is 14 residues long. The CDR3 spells CASSVHEGPYEQYF. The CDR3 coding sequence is TGTGCCAGCAGCGTCCACGAGGGCCCCTACGAGCAGTACTTC.

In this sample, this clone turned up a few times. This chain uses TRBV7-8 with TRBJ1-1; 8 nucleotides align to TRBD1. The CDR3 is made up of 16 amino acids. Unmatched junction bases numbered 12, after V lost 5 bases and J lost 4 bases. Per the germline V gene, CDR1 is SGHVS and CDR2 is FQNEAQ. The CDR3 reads CASSPKRTGSGTEAFF. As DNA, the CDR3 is TGTGCCAGCAGCCCCAAGAGGACAGGGTCGGGCACTGAAGCTTTCTTT.

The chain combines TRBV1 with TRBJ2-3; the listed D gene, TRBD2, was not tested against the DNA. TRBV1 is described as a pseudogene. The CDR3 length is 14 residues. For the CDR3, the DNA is TGCACCAGCAGCCCGAAGCGGGAGACAGATACGCAGTATTTT. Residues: CTSSPKRETDTQYF.

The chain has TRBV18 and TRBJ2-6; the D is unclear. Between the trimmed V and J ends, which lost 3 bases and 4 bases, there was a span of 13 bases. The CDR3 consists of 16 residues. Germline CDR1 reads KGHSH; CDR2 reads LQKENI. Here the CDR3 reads CASSPPPEAGANVLTF. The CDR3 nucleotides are TGTGCCAGCTCACCCCCCCCTGAAGCCGGGGCCAACGTCCTGACTTTC.

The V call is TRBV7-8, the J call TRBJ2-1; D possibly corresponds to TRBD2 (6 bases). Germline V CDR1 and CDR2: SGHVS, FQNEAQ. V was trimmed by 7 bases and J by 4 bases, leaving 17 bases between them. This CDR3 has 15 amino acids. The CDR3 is CASNDASDPYNEQFF. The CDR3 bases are TGTGCCAGCAACGATGCTAGCGACCCATACAATGAGCAGTTCTTC.

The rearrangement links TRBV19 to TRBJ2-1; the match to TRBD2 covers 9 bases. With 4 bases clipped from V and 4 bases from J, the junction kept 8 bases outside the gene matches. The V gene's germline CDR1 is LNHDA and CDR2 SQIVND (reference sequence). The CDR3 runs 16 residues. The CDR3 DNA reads TGTGCCAGTAGTACCCGCGGGAGGGCCTTTTACAATGAGCAGTTCTTC. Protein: CASSTRGRAFYNEQFF.

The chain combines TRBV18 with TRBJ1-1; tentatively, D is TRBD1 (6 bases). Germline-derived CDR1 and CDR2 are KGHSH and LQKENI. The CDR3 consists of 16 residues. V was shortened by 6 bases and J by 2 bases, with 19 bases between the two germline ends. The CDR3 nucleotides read TGTGCCAGCTCCCTCGACAGGTTCGGTGGTAACACTGAAGCTTTCTTT. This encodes CASSLDRFGGNTEAFF.

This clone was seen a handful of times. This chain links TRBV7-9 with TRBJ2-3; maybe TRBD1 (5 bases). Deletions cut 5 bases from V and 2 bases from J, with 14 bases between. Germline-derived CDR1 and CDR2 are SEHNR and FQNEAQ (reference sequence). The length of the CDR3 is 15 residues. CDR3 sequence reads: CASSQRQSPTDTQYF. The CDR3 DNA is TGTGCCAGCAGCCAGCGACAGTCACCCACAGATACGCAGTATTTT.

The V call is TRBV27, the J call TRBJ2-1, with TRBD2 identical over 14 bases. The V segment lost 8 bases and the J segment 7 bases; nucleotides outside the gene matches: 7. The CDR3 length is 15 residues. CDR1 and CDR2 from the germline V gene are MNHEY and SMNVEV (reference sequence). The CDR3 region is CASGAGTSGRNEQFF. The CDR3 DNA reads TGTGCCAGCGGCGCCGGGACTAGCGGGAGAAATGAGCAGTTCTTC.

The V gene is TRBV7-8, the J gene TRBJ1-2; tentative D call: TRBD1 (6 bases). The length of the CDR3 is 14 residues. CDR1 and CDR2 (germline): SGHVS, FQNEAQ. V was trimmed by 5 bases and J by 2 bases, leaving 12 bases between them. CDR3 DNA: TGTGCCAGCAGCCCCGGGGGGCTAAACTATGGCTACACCTTC. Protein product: CASSPGGLNYGYTF.

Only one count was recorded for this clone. CDR3 residues: CASSPGFSTEAFF. The DNA for the CDR3 is TGTGCCAGCAGTCCAGGGTTCAGTACTGAAGCTTTCTTT. The rearrangement joins TRBV2 to TRBJ1-1; tentatively, D is TRBD1 (5 bases). V shed 5 bases and J shed 5 bases, with 12 bases lying between them. The germline CDR1 and CDR2 sequences are SNHLY and FYNNEI. The CDR3 runs 13 residues. The whole variable domain, filled in from reference TRBV2 and TRBJ1-1, reads EPEVTQTPSHQVTQMGQEVILRCVPISNHLYFYWYRQILGQKVEFLVSFYNNEISEKSEIFDDQFSVERPDGSNFTLKIRSTKLEDSAMYFCASSPGFSTEAFFGQGTRLTVV.